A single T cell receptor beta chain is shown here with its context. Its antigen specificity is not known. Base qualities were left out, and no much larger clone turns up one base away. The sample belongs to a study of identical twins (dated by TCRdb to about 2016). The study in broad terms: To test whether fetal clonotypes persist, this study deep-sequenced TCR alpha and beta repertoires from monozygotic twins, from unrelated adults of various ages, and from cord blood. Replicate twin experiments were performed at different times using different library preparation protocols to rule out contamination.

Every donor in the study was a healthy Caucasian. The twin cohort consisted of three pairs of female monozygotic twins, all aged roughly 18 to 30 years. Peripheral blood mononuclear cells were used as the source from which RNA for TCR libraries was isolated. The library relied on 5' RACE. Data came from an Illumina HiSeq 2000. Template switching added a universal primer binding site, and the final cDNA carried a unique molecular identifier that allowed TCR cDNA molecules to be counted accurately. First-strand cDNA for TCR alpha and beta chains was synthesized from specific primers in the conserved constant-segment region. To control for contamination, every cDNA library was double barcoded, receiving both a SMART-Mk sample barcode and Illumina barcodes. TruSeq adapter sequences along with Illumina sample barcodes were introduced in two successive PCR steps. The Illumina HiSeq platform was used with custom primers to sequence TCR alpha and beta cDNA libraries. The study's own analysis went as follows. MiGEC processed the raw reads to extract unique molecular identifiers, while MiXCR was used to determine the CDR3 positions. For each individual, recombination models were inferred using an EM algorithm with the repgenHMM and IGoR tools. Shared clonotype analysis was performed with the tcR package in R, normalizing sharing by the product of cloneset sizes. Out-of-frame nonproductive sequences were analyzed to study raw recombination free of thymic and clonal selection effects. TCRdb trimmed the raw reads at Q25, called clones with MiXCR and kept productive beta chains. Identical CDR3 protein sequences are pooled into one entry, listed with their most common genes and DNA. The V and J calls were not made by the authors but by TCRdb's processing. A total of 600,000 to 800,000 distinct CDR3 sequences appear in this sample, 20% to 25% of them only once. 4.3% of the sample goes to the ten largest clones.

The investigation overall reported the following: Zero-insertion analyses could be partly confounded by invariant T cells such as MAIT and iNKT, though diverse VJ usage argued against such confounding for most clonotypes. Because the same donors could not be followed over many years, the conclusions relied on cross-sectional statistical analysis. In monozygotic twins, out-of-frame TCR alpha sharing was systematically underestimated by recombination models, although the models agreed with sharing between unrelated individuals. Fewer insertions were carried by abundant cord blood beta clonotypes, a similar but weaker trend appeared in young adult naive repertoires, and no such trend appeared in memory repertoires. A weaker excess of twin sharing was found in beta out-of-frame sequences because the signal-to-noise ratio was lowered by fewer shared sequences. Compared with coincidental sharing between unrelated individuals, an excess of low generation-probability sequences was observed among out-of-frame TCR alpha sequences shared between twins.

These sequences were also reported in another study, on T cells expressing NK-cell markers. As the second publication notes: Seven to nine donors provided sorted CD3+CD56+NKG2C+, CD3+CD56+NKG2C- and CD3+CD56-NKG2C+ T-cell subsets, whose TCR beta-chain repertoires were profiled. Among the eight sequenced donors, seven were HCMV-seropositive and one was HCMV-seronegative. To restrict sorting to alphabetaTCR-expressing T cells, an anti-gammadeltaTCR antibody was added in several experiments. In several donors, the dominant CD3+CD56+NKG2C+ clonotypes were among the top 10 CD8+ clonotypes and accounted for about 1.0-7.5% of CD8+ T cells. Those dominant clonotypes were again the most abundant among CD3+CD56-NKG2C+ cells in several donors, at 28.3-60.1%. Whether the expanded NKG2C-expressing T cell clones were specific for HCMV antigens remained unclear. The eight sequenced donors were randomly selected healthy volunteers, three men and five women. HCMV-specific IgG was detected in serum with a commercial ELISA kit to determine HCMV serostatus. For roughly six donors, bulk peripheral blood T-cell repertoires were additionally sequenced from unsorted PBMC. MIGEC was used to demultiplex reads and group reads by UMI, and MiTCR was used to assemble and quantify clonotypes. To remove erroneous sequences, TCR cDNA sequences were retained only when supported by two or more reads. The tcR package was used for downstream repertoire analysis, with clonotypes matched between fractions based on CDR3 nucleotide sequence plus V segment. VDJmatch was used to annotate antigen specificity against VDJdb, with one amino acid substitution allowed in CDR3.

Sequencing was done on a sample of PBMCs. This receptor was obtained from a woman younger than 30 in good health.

Read as DNA, the sequence is TGTGCCAGCGGCGGGACAGCCTCCTACGAGCAGTACTTC. Translated, it gives CASGGTASYEQYF. The rearrangement joined TRBV7-9 to TRBJ2-7; the D segment could be TRBD1, given 7 matching bases. The CDR1 and CDR2 encoded by the germline V gene (reference sequence) are SEHNR and FQNEAQ. The CDR3 runs 13 residues from the cysteine to the phenylalanine. The only DNA kept is the CDR3, 39 bases in frame from the first base. V is clipped by 8 bases and J by 0 bases, and the sequence between their germline boundaries is 11 bases long.